The source of this TCR beta chain is a study of T cells in Graves' hyperthyroidism and ophthalmopathy (dated by TCRdb to about 2019). For the study in its entirety: Peripheral blood was sampled at the time of initial diagnosis, prior to any treatment. To identify distinguishing TCR V-J signatures, a discovery cohort of some 99 patients was used, comprising under 45 with Graves' ophthalmopathy and approximately 57 with stable Graves' hyperthyroidism. Whether ophthalmopathy could be predicted prospectively was tested in an independent validation cohort made up of 18 to 20 hyperthyroidism patients plus 17 patients who later progressed to ophthalmopathy. The 80 to 100 discovery patients were randomly divided into training and test sets at a 7:3 ratio. In six Graves' hyperthyroidism patients, the study also compared T-cell repertoires from thyroid tissue with T-cell repertoires from blood. After sampling, hyperthyroidism patients received methimazole starting at 30 mg daily, and ophthalmopathy patients received high-dose intravenous methylprednisolone. The paper describes TCR Vbeta CDR3 sequencing of around 130 peripheral blood samples, made up of 40 to 45 ophthalmopathy patients, around 78 hyperthyroidism patients and 17 progressor patients.

TCR beta CDR3 regions were amplified from RNA transcripts. The first round of RT-PCR for the TCR CDR3 was performed with the HTBI primer set and the Qiagen OneStep RT-PCR kit. Libraries were constructed in a second round of multiplex PCR, after which size selection and purification were performed. Paired-end sequencing of the libraries was performed with 100 bp reads on an Illumina HiSeq2000. As for the original processing: SOAPnuke was used to process the raw data, throwing out any read that contained adapters or uncalled bases, had a mean Phred below 15, or lacked an exact constant-primer or identifier match. High-quality paired reads were merged with COPE v1.2.5, and unique nucleotide sequences were defined as clonotypes. Clonotypes were aligned to IMGT TRBV, TRBD and TRBJ reference segments using MiTCR v1.1. Only V-J combinations with frequency above 0.0001, covering 99% to 99.2% of repertoires, were analysed. A TCS score was defined as the ratio of F50 (clonal expansion) to E x V (chaos), with BLOSUM62-based TCRdist applied between CDR3 peptides within each V-J. Welch's t-statistics and random forest reduced roughly 540 V-J features to some 14, which were used in a naive Bayes classifier (R e1071). TCRdb reprocessed the public reads (quality trimming at Q25 with fastp, clone calling with MiXCR) and kept in-frame beta chains. A single entry per CDR3 protein holds the most common genes and DNA from its merged rows. These V and J calls are TCRdb output, not the study's own analysis. The sample yields around 480,000 distinct CDR3 sequences; roughly 14% were counted once. Together, the top ten hold 15% to 20% of the sample.

In its sample, this clonotype was seen many times. Its antigen is still unknown. Base-call qualities are not available, and no considerably larger clone is one nucleotide away. What the authors observed across the whole study: During validation, the model predicted progression to ophthalmopathy a median of about 5.9 months ahead of onset, with around 70% sensitivity and less than 85% specificity. In cross-validation, a model built on a 13 V-J signature told ophthalmopathy apart from stable hyperthyroidism with 87.88% sensitivity and approximately 84% specificity, and in testing the same model reached 80%/75%. Most expanded thyroid clonotypes (frequency above 0.001) were also found in blood, which suggests that blood repertoires may mirror thyroid immune responses. No statistical method was used to set the sample size in advance, and investigators knew the group allocation.

V is cut by 4 bases and J by 2 bases, and the space between the germline ends is 15 bases. The CDR3, cysteine through phenylalanine, is 16 amino acids long. Just CDR3 DNA is preserved here, 48 bases in frame from base 1. CDR1 MNHEY and CDR2 SMNVEV were looked up in the germline V gene (reference sequence). Stable Graves' hyperthyroidism was defined as no progression to ophthalmopathy during 18 months of follow-up. Hyperthyroidism patients were newly diagnosed, with disease duration under 2 months, and aged 18 to 65 years. Exclusion was applied to patients with uncontrolled infections, other autoimmune diseases, pregnancy or lactation. Diagnoses were based on clinical symptoms, serum thyroxine and TRAb, thyroid ultrasound and orbital computed tomography. Ficoll-Paque density gradient centrifugation was used to isolate PBMCs from 9.5 to 10 ml of fresh peripheral blood. Trizol reagent was used to extract total RNA, and RNA quality was then checked on an Agilent 2100 Bioanalyzer.

The receptor was derived from a young woman with Graves' hyperthyroidism. The chain links TRBV27 with TRBJ1-5; no D gene is confidently identified. Sequencing input: blood. The CDR3 region has the sequence CASSSPHYGGNQPQHF. The nucleotide sequence is given as TGTGCCAGCAGTTCGCCACACTACGGGGGCAATCAGCCCCAGCATTTT.